This T cell receptor beta chain was sequenced for a study of T cell responses to AZD1222 COVID-19 vaccine (dated by TCRdb to about 2021). As for the study more broadly: TCR sequencing was performed for 230 to 250 trial participants, of whom around 210 were given two doses of AZD1222 and approximately 26 were given two doses of MenACWY control vaccine. Enrollment into the trials was organized by age into subgroups of 18-55, 56-69 and 70-plus years, and those subgroups contained about 160, 30 and 59 TCR-sequenced participants, respectively.

Sample time point, as interpreted from the label and publication: about 28 days (+/-7) after the second vaccine dose. AZD1222 recipients with second doses at about 4 weeks or about 12 weeks were pooled, because spike-specific TCR depth and breadth did not differ between schedules. Vaccinee samples were obtained from the UK trials COV001 and COV002, which included a single-blind randomized controlled phase 2/3 trial of AZD1222 (ChAdOx1 nCoV-19) in healthy adults. For TCRbeta chain sequencing, PBMC samples from trial participants were taken at day 0 and at day 28 after the second dose. Findings and caveats that apply to the study as a whole: A significant rise in spike-specific TCR breadth and depth was observed after two AZD1222 doses relative to day 0 and relative to MenACWY recipients. In the small 56-69-year group, the increase in depth fell short of significance, most likely because of low power. No day 14 peak-response samples were available, so repertoires were characterized only after the peak T cell response. Participants were mostly white British, with more females than males. The authors suggested clonal diversity may have been underestimated. CD4 TCRs associated with the vaccine covered the entire spike protein, and the dominant responses were in regions 160-218 and 743-854. Conclusions about previously exposed vaccinees were limited because only six AZD1222 recipients were SARS-CoV-2 seropositive at baseline. Reportedly, almost half of the unique spike-specific TCRs recognized epitopes lying outside the regions that are mutated in the B.1.351 and B.1.1.7 variants.

Of note for this clone: Its antigen is not yet known. The sample holds no much larger clone one base away, and base qualities are not on file.

There are 15 amino acids in the CDR3, from cysteine to phenylalanine inclusive. Only the CDR3 part of the read is kept: 45 bases, read in frame from the first base. Trimming at the junction amounts to 0 bases on V and 3 bases on J, and the germline ends lie 11 bases apart. CDR1 and CDR2 were assigned from the germline V gene as MNHEY and SVGAGI. The CDR3 regions of human TCRbeta chains were subjected to immunosequencing. As for the authors' bioinformatics: Repertoire TCRs were matched against a reference library of SARS-CoV-2-specific TCRs generated with the MIRA antigen-specificity platform. Breadth was defined as the fraction of unique TCRs that were SARS-CoV-2-associated, and depth was defined as the fraction of total T cells that were SARS-CoV-2-associated. Using the MIRA data, each spike-specific TCR was mapped to the spike region that the TCR reacts to and placed in a CD4 or CD8 class. Log10-transformed breadth and depth values were compared by one-way ANOVA with Sidak's multiple comparisons tests. The immuneACCESS repertoire file appears here via TCRdb, limited to in-frame rearrangements. These files lack a portion of the clones; in checked studies, under half of the deficit traces to unresolved V genes, and the cause of the others is not known. V and J calls and clone size follow that table, whereas D and trimming were derived from the DNA. For this sample the table gives some 140,000 clones, of which about 93% were detected only once. The top ten clones comprise 6% to 7.5% of the sample.

The starting material was peripheral blood, obtained 28 days after the second AZD1222 dose. The receptor was derived from an adult who received the AZD1222 COVID-19 vaccine. The chain uses TRBV6-5 and TRBJ1-1, with no reliable assignment of the D segment. CDR3 reads: CASSYSATRDTEAFF. Here is the DNA: TGTGCCAGCAGTTACTCTGCCACTCGGGACACTGAAGCTTTCTTT.